This TCR beta chain was recovered during a study of cytomegalovirus exposure and HLA in healthy donors. This PCR relied on a set of 60 Vbeta primers and 13 Jbeta primers. Only in-frame clones appear in the TCRdb table, and some are missing; sequencing was by immunoSEQ multiplex PCR. The profile shows approximately 76,000 clones, around 79% of them singletons. This clone has a handful of counts. Other DNA sequences in the same sample also yield this CDR3. Sequences were obtained from PBMCs. The clonotype originates from a man under 40 in good health and CMV-seronegative.

The CDR3 DNA is TGTGCCAGCAGGCGACAGGGGGTTAATTCACCCCTCCACTTT. Translation gives CASRRQGVNSPLHF. V usage is TRBV2 and J usage is TRBJ1-6, with TRBD1 identical over 9 bases. CDR3 length: 14 amino acids. Germline loops: CDR1 SNHLY, CDR2 FYNNEI. The V segment lost 6 bases and the J segment 6 bases; nucleotides outside the gene matches: 3.